This TCR beta chain is from a study of shared clonotypes between healthy human individuals. Naive CD8 isolation took CD45RO-negative cells positively selected for CCR7 and excluded terminally differentiated effector memory CD45RA+ cells. Each sample came from a Caucasian adult donor living in Nashville, Tennessee. Germline V gene sequence: CDR1 SNHLY, CDR2 FYNNEI. Trimming left V 7 bases short and J 3 bases short, with 9 bases between. The CDR3 runs 12 residues. The assay was carried out at the deep level. Genomic DNA from each subset was divided evenly over several immunoSEQ plates. The data were produced by immunoSEQ multiplex PCR, yet TCRdb's version contains in-frame clones alone and is incomplete. The sample lists hundreds of thousands of clones; roughly 92% were seen once.

V gene TRBV2 combines with J gene TRBJ1-2; unclear D gene. This sequence was found in a man aged 25-45 years in good health. Sequencing input: naive CD8+ T cells sorted from blood. The DNA for the CDR3 is TGTGCCAGCAACGGGAGGTACTATGGCTACACCTTC. Encoded protein: CASNGRYYGYTF.